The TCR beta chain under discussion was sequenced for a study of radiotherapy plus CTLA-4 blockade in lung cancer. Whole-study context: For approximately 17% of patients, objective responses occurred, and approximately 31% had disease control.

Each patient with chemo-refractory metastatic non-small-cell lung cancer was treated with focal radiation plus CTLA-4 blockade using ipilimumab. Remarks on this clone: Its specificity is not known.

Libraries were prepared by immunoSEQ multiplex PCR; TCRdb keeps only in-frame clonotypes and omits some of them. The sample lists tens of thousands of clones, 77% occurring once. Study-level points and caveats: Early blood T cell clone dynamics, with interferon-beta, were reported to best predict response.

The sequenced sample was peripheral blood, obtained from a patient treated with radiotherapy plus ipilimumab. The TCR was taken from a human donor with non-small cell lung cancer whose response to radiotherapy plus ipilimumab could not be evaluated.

The CDR3 region has the DNA TGCGCCAGCAGCCAAGGAGGGGGAAGTAGAACCGGGGAGCTGTTTTTT. Translated, it gives CASSQGGGSRTGELFF. The rearrangement uses TRBV4-3 and TRBJ2-2, with D possibly TRBD1 on 6 matching bases. In germline, CDR1 is LGHNA, CDR2 YSLEER. The CDR3 length is 16 residues. V lost 1 base, J lost 5 bases, and 14 bases lay in between.